Below, one TCR beta chain is given with its context. Antigen unknown. The sample belongs to a study of blood T cells in healthy people across ages. Through a sample-barcoded 5' primer and a J-beta primer mix, a second PCR was run for about 6 to 12 cycles. Each cDNA was tagged by a template-switch adaptor containing 12 random nucleotides. Each sample provided no less than 2.5 million CDR3-containing paired-end reads. Via MiXCR, TCRdb re-called the 5' RACE reads, giving one row per CDR3 protein. The sample has 650,000 to 800,000 distinct CDR3 sequences; roughly 44% are singletons. The CDR3 is 16 amino acids. V was pared by 1 base and J by 2 bases, with 14 bases between. CDR1 MNHEY and CDR2 SMNVEV come from the germline V gene (reference sequence). General observations from the study: Both naive CD4+ cell counts and diversity were greater in long-lived donors than in aged donors.

Sequenced: blood. V gene TRBV27 combines with J gene TRBJ1-1; a possible D gene is TRBD1 (6 bases). The receptor was derived from a man in his 60s in good health. In DNA, the CDR3 is TGTGCCAGCAGTTTATACCCCGGGGGCTCCAACACTGAAGCTTTCTTT. It yields the protein CASSLYPGGSNTEAFF.